Shown below are 26 T cell receptor beta chains from a single sample sequenced in a study of T cells in lung cancer brain metastases. Assay used: immunoSEQ multiplex PCR; TCRdb lists only in-frame clones, some missing. The sample lists 5,000 to 6,500 clones, about 85% occurring once. Sequencing used tumor tissue from the primary lung tumor. These receptors were obtained from a man aged 65 to 85 with non-small cell lung cancer.

V is TRBV30 and J is TRBJ1-1; maybe TRBD1 (5 bases). Deletions cut 4 bases from V and 4 bases from J, with 16 bases between. Germline lookup yields CDR1 GTSNPN and CDR2 SVGIG (reference sequence). The CDR3 has 14 residues. The CDR3 reads CAWTRRQGATEAFF. Written as DNA, the CDR3 is TGTGCCTGGACACGGCGGCAGGGTGCCACTGAAGCTTTCTTT. The whole variable domain, filled in from reference TRBV30 and TRBJ1-1, reads SQTIHQWPATLVQPVGSPLSLECTVEGTSNPNLYWYRQAAGRGLQLLFYSVGIGQISSEVPQNLSASRPQDRQFILSSKKLLLSDSGFYLCAWTRRQGATEAFFGQGTRLTVV.

The chain combines TRBV6-6 with TRBJ2-7; no firm D call. The CDR3 contains 12 residues. Germline V gene data show CDR1 as MNHNY and CDR2 as SVGAGI (reference sequence). V lost 6 bases and J lost 6, with 12 bases in between. The CDR3 is CASSPKSGEQYF. The CDR3 DNA is TGTGCCAGCAGCCCCAAGTCGGGCGAGCAGTACTTC.

Concerning this clone itself: Germline and junction disagree at one end, which may indicate a read error. J is TRBJ2-2 and V is TRBV30; 10 bases agree with TRBD2. Per the germline V gene, CDR1 is GTSNPN and CDR2 is SVGIG (reference sequence). The CDR3 totals 13 residues. The CDR3 loop reads CAWRTSGTGELFF. CDR3 coding DNA: TGTGCCTGGCGGACTAGCGGAACCGGGGAGCTATTTTTT.

This clone is a singleton in its sample. This chain connects TRBV9 to TRBJ2-1, with D possibly matching TRBD2 (6 bases). The CDR3 consists of 12 residues. Germline V gene data show CDR1 as SGDLS and CDR2 as YYNGEE. The V gene lost 5 bases and the J gene lost 7 bases, with 10 bases spanning the gap. CDR3 DNA sequence: TGTGCCAGCAGTCCAGGGAGGAATGAGCAGTTCTTC. Translation gives CASSPGRNEQFF.

This sequence joins TRBV19 and TRBJ1-5, with no clear D. Per germline, CDR1 LNHDA and CDR2 SQIVND (reference sequence). Trimming cost V 10 bases and J 3 bases, with 19 bases left between them. The CDR3 spans 15 residues. The CDR3 DNA reads TGTGCCACCAGACTCATGGGGATAACCAATCAGCCCCAGCATTTT. Amino acid sequence: CATRLMGITNQPQHF.

V and J are TRBV5-4 and TRBJ2-7, with 10 bases aligning to TRBD2. V lost 1 base to trimming and J lost 6 bases; unmatched junction nucleotides: 4. CDR1 SGHNT and CDR2 YYREEE come from the germline V gene (reference sequence). This CDR3 is 14 amino acids long. CDR3 protein: CASSLPSGRGEQYF. The CDR3 coding sequence is TGTGCCAGCAGCTTGCCTAGCGGGAGAGGCGAGCAGTACTTC.

The chain uses TRBV29-1 and TRBJ1-1; D unclear. Per the germline V gene, CDR1 is SQVTM and CDR2 is ANQGSEA. The V end was cut by 6 bases, the J end by 1 base, with 15 bases between. This CDR3 spans 14 amino acids. CDR3: CSVTGRRKNTEAFF. The CDR3 DNA is TGCAGCGTCACCGGGCGAAGAAAGAACACTGAAGCTTTCTTT.

The CDR3 DNA sequence: TGTGCCAGCAGTTACTCCCCTTGGACGGACTACCGCGGGGAGCTGTTTTTT. This codes for CASSYSPWTDYRGELFF. This rearrangement joins TRBV6-7 to TRBJ2-2, with a possible D match to TRBD2 (6 bases). Being an ORF, TRBV6-7 has a function that is uncertain. This CDR3 has 17 residues. Trimming left V 0 bases short and J 7 bases short, with 18 bases between.

The CDR3 DNA reads as TGTGCCAGTAGTATAATGGGGTCCCAAGAGACCCAGTACTTC. This encodes CASSIMGSQETQYF. This sequence joins TRBV19 and TRBJ2-5; no clear D gene. This CDR3 is built from 14 residues. Trimming pared 2 bases from V and 1 base from J, leaving 8 bases between. Per the germline V gene, CDR1 is LNHDA and CDR2 is SQIVND (reference sequence).

The genes are TRBV30 and TRBJ1-6; D uncertain. The CDR3 runs 13 residues. Trimming took 3 bases from V and 9 from J, leaving 12 bases between them. Germline V lookup: CDR1 GTSNPN, CDR2 SVGIG (reference sequence). The CDR3 spells CAWREPGGSPLHF. CDR3 DNA sequence: TGTGCCTGGAGAGAACCAGGAGGTTCACCCCTCCACTTT. The variable domain in full, with the rest retrieved from reference TRBV30 and TRBJ1-6, is SQTIHQWPATLVQPVGSPLSLECTVEGTSNPNLYWYRQAAGRGLQLLFYSVGIGQISSEVPQNLSASRPQDRQFILSSKKLLLSDSGFYLCAWREPGGSPLHFGNGTRLTVT.

The genes are TRBV5-1 and TRBJ2-2; D may be TRBD2 (5 bases). This CDR3 has 17 residues. The V end was cut by 0 bases, the J end by 1 base, with 13 bases between. Germline-derived CDR1 and CDR2 are SGHRS and YFSETQ. The CDR3 DNA sequence: TGCGCCAGCAGCTTGGCGATTAGCGTACTGAACACCGGGGAGCTGTTTTTT. This sequence encodes CASSLAISVLNTGELFF.

This clone came up once. This chain links TRBV5-4 with TRBJ1-1, with D uncertain. CDR1 SGHNT and CDR2 YYREEE come from the germline V gene (reference sequence). The CDR3 is made up of 13 amino acids. The V end lost 4 bases, the J end lost 2 bases, and 9 bases lay between the germline ends. The CDR3 spells CASSPVENTEAFF. The CDR3 DNA follows: TGTGCCAGCAGCCCCGTTGAAAACACTGAAGCTTTCTTT.

The chain couples TRBV15 to TRBJ1-2, with D hard to call. CDR1 is LNHNV, CDR2 YYDKDF, per germline (reference sequence). The germline V and J ends were trimmed by 1 base and 6 bases, with 12 bases remaining between them. This CDR3 has 14 amino acids. CDR3 amino acids: CATSRGGNRHGYTF. DNA for the CDR3: TGTGCCACCAGCAGAGGAGGTAACCGACATGGCTACACCTTC.

The rearrangement joins TRBV6-1 to TRBJ1-2; D is unclear. V was pared by 2 bases and J by 2 bases, with 9 bases between. This CDR3 comprises 14 residues. Germline V CDR1 and CDR2: MNHNS, SASEGT. CDR3 region: CASSESWANYGYTF. In DNA form, the CDR3 reads TGTGCCAGCAGTGAATCCTGGGCCAACTATGGCTACACCTTC.

The chain uses TRBV5-1 and TRBJ1-4; D is ambiguous. Trimming shortened V by 0 bases and J by 6 bases, and 9 bases separated the two germline ends. This CDR3 has 14 residues. Looked up from germline, CDR1 is SGHRS and CDR2 is YFSETQ. CDR3 DNA sequence: TGCGCCAGCAGCTTGGGGGGATGGGATGAAAAACTGTTTTTT. Amino acids: CASSLGGWDEKLFF.

The rearrangement uses TRBV19 and TRBJ2-5; D remains unclear. With 7 bases removed from V and 2 bases from J, the gap between germline ends came to 17 bases. The CDR3 covers 15 residues. Germline CDR1 is LNHDA and CDR2 is SQIVND (reference sequence). CDR3 in amino acids: CASTNRKDRQETQYF. CDR3 coding DNA: TGTGCCAGTACCAATCGCAAGGACCGACAAGAGACCCAGTACTTC.

This chain joins TRBV7-2 and TRBJ2-1; tentative D call: TRBD2 (6 bases). The CDR3 is 15 amino acids. Trimming pared 5 bases from V and 2 bases from J, leaving 13 bases between. From germline, CDR1 is SGHTA and CDR2 FQGNSA. CDR3 coding DNA: TGTGCCAGCAGCCCCCCGGGACTTACCTACAATGAGCAGTTCTTC. Protein: CASSPPGLTYNEQFF. The full variable domain, with the rest looked up from reference TRBV7-2 and TRBJ2-1, is GAGVSQSPSNKVTEKGKDVELRCDPISGHTALYWYRQSLGQGLEFLIYFQGNSAPDKSGLPSDRFSAERTGGSVSTLTIQRTQQEDSAVYLCASSPPGLTYNEQFFGPGTRLTVL.

This chain uses TRBV10-1 with TRBJ1-1, with unresolved D. CDR1 and CDR2 from the germline V gene are WNHNN and SYGVQD (reference sequence). The CDR3 extends over 13 amino acids. Trimming stripped 4 bases from V and 1 base from J, with 7 bases between. The CDR3 region has the DNA TGCGCCAGCAGTGTACAGAGGAACACTGAAGCTTTCTTT. Protein product: CASSVQRNTEAFF.

V gene TRBV27 combines with J gene TRBJ2-6; possible D gene TRBD1, 5 bases. Trimming cost V 4 bases and J 11 bases, with 12 bases left between them. There are 13 residues in the CDR3. Looked up from germline, CDR1 is MNHEY and CDR2 is SMNVEV (reference sequence). The CDR3 region is CASSWTPQDVLTF. The CDR3 bases are TGTGCCAGCAGTTGGACACCTCAGGACGTCCTGACTTTC.

The rearrangement links TRBV7-5 to TRBJ2-2; TRBD2 was called by the table and not checked on the DNA. TRBV7-5 is listed as a pseudogene. The CDR3 is 19 residues long. The CDR3 DNA is TGTGTCAGAAGCGTTCCCGGGACTAGCGGGAGAAACCACACCGGGGAGCTGTTTTTT. This gives the protein CVRSVPGTSGRNHTGELFF.

Only a few counts were recorded for this clone. The V call is TRBV23-1, the J call TRBJ2-5, with D tentatively TRBD2 (5 bases). TRBV23-1 belongs to the ORF category, with a function that is uncertain. V gave up 1 base and J gave up 5 bases, with 8 bases separating them. The CDR3 spans 13 residues. This CDR3 reads CASSQYRGETQYF. Here the CDR3 DNA reads TGCGCCAGCAGTCAATATCGCGGGGAGACCCAGTACTTC.

On this clone: A junction end diverges from the germline sequence, so it may reflect a read error. The CDR3 is CVSSQGPEQYF. CDR3 coding DNA: TGTGTCAGCAGCCAAGGCCCGGAGCAGTACTTC. The chain carries TRBV6-5 and TRBJ2-7; D unclear. Germline V gives CDR1 MNHEY, CDR2 SVGAGI. The CDR3 runs 11 residues.

This chain uses TRBV5-1 with TRBJ2-6; the match to TRBD1 covers 7 bases. The CDR3 runs to 16 residues. CDR1 is SGHRS and CDR2 is YFSETQ in the germline V gene. Losses at the gene ends were 5 bases for V and 3 bases for J; bases not matched to a gene: 8. The CDR3 sequence is CASSPAGGGGANVLTF. For the CDR3, the DNA is TGCGCCAGCAGTCCGGCAGGGGGTGGTGGGGCCAACGTCCTGACTTTC.

CDR3 in DNA: TGTGCCACCAGCAGCCAACAGGTCTCGCAGCCCCAGCATTTT. Its translation: CATSSQQVSQPQHF. The chain employs TRBV15 and TRBJ1-5; possibly TRBD1 for D (5 bases). This CDR3 region has 14 residues. V was trimmed by 3 bases and J by 7 bases, leaving 13 bases between them. Looked up from germline, CDR1 is LNHNV and CDR2 is YYDKDF (reference sequence). Drawing the rest from reference TRBV15 and TRBJ1-5, the complete variable domain is DAMVIQNPRYQVTQFGKPVTLSCSQTLNHNVMYWYQQKSSQAPKLLFHYYDKDFNNEADTPDNFQSRRPNTSFCFLDIRSPGLGDTAMYLCATSSQQVSQPQHFGDGTRLSIL.

This clone came up a few times. The J gene is TRBJ2-7, the V gene TRBV15; no clear D. CDR3 length equals 11 residues. Trimming cost V 0 bases and J 5 bases, with 2 bases left between them. Germline V lookup: CDR1 LNHNV, CDR2 YYDKDF (reference sequence). The CDR3 sequence is CATSREDEQYF. The CDR3 DNA reads as TGTGCCACCAGCAGAGAAGACGAGCAGTACTTC. The variable domain in full, completed from reference TRBV15 and TRBJ2-7, reads DAMVIQNPRYQVTQFGKPVTLSCSQTLNHNVMYWYQQKSSQAPKLLFHYYDKDFNNEADTPDNFQSRRPNTSFCFLDIRSPGLGDTAMYLCATSREDEQYFGPGTRLTVT.

The chain couples TRBV27 to TRBJ2-7; 7 bases line up with TRBD2. The CDR3 runs 14 residues. After removal of 4 bases from V and 6 bases from J, the junction contained 9 bases not matched to a gene. Germline CDR1 is MNHEY and CDR2 is SMNVEV (reference sequence). The CDR3 bases are TGTGCCAGCAGTTCTGTGGGAGGGTTTTCCGAGCAGTACTTC. It translates to CASSSVGGFSEQYF.